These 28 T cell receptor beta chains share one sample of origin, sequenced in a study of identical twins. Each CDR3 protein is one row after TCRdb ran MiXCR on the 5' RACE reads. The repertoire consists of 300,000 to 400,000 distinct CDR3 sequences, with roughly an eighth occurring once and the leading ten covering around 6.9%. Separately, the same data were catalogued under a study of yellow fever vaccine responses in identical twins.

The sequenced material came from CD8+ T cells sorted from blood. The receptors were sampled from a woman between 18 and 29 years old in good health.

CDR3 in DNA: TGCGCCAGCAGCCAAGTTTCGTTTAGCGGGAGTTATGAGCAGTTCTTC. Protein sequence: CASSQVSFSGSYEQFF. The genes are TRBV4-1 and TRBJ2-1; 9 bases are shared with TRBD2. Germline V CDR1 and CDR2: MGHRA, YSYEKL. The CDR3 extends over 16 amino acids. V lost 1 base and J lost 8; bases outside the gene matches: 9.

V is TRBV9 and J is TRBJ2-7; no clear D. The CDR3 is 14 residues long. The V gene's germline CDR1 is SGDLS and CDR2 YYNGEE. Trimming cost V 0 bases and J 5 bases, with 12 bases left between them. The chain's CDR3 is CASSVGAVADEQYF. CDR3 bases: TGTGCCAGCAGCGTAGGGGCAGTGGCCGACGAGCAGTACTTC.

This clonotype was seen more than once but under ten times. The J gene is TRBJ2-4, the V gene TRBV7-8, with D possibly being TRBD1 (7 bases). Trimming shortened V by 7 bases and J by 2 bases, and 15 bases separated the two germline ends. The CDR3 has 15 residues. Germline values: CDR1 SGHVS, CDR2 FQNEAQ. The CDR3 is CASTIQGGTKNIQYF. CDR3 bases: TGTGCCAGCACCATCCAGGGGGGCACCAAAAACATTCAGTACTTC.

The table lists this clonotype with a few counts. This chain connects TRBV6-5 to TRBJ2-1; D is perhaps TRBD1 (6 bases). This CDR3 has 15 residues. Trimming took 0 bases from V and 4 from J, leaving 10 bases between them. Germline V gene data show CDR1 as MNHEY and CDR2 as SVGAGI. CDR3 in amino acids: CASSYSGQKYNEQFF. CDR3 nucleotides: TGTGCCAGCAGTTACTCCGGACAGAAATACAATGAGCAGTTCTTC.

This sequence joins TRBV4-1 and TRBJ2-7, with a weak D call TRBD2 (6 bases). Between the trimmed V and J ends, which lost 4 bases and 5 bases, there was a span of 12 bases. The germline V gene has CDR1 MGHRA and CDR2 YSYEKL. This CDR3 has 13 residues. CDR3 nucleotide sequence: TGCGCCAGCAGCCTAGGCGGGGACGACGAGCAGTACTTC. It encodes CASSLGGDDEQYF.

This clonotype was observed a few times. CDR3 nucleotide sequence: TGTGCCAGCAACAACCTGGCCTCTCACTCCTACAATGAGCAGTTCTTC. Its translation is CASNNLASHSYNEQFF. J is TRBJ2-1 and V is TRBV7-9; D not certain. This CDR3 spans 16 amino acids. The ends were cut back, 7 bases at V and 0 bases at J, with 16 bases in the middle. Germline CDR1 and CDR2: SEHNR and FQNEAQ (reference sequence).

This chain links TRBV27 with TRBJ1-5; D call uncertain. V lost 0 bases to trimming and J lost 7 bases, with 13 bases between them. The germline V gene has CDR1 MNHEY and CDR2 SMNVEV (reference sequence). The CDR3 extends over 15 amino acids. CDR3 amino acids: CASSLSQPPGQPQHF. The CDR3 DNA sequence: TGTGCCAGCAGTTTATCCCAGCCTCCCGGGCAGCCCCAGCATTTT.

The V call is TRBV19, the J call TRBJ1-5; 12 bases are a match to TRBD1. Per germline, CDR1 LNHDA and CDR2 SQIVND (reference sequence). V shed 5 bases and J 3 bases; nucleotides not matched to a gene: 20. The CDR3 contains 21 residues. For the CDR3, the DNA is TGTGCCAGTAGTGTTTCCTCGTCGGGACAGGGGGCACCTGGGGACAATCAGCCCCAGCATTTT. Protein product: CASSVSSSGQGAPGDNQPQHF. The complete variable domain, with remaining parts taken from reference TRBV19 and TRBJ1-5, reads DGGITQSPKYLFRKEGQNVTLSCEQNLNHDAMYWYRQDPGQGLRLIYYSQIVNDFQKGDIAEGYSVSREKKESFPLTVTSAQKNPTAFYLCASSVSSSGQGAPGDNQPQHFGDGTRLSIL.

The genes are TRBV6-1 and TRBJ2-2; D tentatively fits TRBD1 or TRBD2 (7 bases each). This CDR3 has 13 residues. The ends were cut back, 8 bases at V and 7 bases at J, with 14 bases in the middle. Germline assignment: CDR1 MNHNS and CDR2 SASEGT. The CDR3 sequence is CASGEGAGGELFF. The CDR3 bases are TGTGCCAGCGGGGAGGGGGCGGGCGGGGAGCTGTTTTTT.

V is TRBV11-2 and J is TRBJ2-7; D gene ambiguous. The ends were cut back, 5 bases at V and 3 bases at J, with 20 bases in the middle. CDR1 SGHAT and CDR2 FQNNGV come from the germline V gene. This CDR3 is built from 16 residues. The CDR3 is CASSPRYLDPFYEQYF. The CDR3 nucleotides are TGTGCCAGCAGCCCCCGTTACTTAGACCCCTTCTACGAGCAGTACTTC.

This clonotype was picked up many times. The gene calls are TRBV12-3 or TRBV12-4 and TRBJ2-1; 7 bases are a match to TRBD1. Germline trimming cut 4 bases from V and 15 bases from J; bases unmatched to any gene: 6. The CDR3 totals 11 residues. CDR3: CASSSPGQLFF. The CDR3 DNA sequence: TGTGCCAGCAGTTCCCCGGGACAGCTGTTCTTC.

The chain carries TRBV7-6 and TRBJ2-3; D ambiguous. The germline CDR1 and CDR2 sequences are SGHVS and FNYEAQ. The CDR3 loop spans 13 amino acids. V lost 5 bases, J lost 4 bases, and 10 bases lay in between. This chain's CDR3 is CASSRDISDTQYF. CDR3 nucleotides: TGTGCCAGCAGCCGCGACATCTCAGATACGCAGTATTTT.

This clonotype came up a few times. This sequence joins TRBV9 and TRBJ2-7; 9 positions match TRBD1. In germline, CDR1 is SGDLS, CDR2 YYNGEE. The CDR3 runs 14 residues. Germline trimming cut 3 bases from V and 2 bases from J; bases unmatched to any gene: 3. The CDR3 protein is CASSGGQGTYEQYF. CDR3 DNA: TGTGCCAGCAGCGGCGGACAGGGGACCTACGAGCAGTACTTC.

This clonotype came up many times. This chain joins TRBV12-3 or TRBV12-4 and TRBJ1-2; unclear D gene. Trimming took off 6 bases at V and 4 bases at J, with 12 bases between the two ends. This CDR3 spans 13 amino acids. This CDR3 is CASSQGLIYGYTF. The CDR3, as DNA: TGTGCCAGCAGCCAAGGGTTAATCTATGGCTACACCTTC.

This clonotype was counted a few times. In DNA form, the CDR3 reads TGTGCCAGCAACAGACAGAGTGCGAACACCGGGGAGCTGTTTTTT. It specifies CASNRQSANTGELFF. The chain joins TRBV12-3 or TRBV12-4 to TRBJ2-2, with TRBD1 as a possible D gene (5 bases). The CDR3 has 15 residues. V lost 7 bases and J lost 0, with 12 bases in between.

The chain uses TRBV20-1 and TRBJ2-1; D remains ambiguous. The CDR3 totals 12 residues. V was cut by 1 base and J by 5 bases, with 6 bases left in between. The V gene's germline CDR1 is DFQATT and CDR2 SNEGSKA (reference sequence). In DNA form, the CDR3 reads TGCAGTGCTAGAGTAGTCGACAATGAGCAGTTCTTC. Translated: CSARVVDNEQFF.

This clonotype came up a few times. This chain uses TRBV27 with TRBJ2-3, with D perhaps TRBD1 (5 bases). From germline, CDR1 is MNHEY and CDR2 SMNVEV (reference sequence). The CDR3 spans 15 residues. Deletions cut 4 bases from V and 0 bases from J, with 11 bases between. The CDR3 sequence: CASSWGGPSTDTQYF. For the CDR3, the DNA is TGTGCCAGCAGTTGGGGCGGACCTAGCACAGATACGCAGTATTTT.

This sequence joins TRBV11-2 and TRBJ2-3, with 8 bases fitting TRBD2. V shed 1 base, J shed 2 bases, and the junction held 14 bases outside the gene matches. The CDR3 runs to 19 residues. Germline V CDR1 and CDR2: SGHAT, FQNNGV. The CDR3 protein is CASSLVAREVKGPTDTQYF. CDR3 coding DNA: TGTGCCAGCAGCTTAGTTGCGCGGGAGGTAAAGGGGCCCACAGATACGCAGTATTTT.

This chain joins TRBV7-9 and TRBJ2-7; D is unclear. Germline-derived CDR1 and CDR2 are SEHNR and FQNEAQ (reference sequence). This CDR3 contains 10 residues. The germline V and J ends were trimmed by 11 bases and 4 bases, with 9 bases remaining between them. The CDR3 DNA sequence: TGTGCCTCCGCCCAGTACGAGCAGTACTTC. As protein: CASAQYEQYF. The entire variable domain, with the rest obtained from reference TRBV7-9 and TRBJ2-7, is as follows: DTGVSQNPRHKITKRGQNVTFRCDPISEHNRLYWYRQTLGQGPEFLTYFQNEAQLEKSRLLSDRFSAERPKGSFSTLEIQRTEQGDSAMYLCASAQYEQYFGPGTRLTVT.

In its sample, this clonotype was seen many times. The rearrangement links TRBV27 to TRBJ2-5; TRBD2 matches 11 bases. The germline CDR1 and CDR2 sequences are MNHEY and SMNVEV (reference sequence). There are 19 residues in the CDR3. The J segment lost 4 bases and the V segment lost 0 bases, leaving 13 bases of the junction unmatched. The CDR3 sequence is CASSLSIAGGPIVGETQYF. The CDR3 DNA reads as TGTGCCAGCAGTTTATCGATAGCGGGGGGGCCAATAGTAGGAGAGACCCAGTACTTC.

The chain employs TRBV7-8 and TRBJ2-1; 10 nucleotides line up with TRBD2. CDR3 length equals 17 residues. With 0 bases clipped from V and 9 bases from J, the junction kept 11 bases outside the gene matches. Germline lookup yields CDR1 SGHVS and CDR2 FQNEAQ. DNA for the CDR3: TGTGCCAGCAGCTTAGCCTTCGGGGAGCGGGGGGGCAGTGAGCAGTTCTTC. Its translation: CASSLAFGERGGSEQFF. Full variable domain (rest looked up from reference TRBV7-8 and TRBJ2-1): GAGVSQSPRYKVAKRGQDVALRCDPISGHVSLFWYQQALGQGPEFLTYFQNEAQLDKSGLPSDRFFAERPEGSVSTLKIQRTQQEDSAVYLCASSLAFGERGGSEQFFGPGTRLTVL.

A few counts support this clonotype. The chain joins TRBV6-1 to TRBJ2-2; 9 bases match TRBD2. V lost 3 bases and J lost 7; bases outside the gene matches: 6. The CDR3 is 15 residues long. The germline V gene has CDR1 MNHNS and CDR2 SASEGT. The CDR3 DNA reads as TGTGCCAGCAGTGAGATGTCTAGCGGGATCGGGGAGCTGTTTTTT. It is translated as CASSEMSSGIGELFF.

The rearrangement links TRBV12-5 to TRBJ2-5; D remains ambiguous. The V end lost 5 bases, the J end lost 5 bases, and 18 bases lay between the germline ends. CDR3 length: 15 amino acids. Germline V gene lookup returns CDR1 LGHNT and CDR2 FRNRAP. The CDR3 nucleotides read TGTGCTAGTGGTCCCCCCTCGGCGTTGGGGGAGACCCAGTACTTC. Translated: CASGPPSALGETQYF.

The CDR3 here is CASTSGGLEAFF. CDR3 nucleotide sequence: TGTGCCAGCACCTCCGGGGGCCTTGAAGCTTTCTTT. The J gene is TRBJ1-1, the V gene TRBV12-3 or TRBV12-4; D perhaps matches TRBD1 (6 bases). CDR3 size: 12 residues. V was trimmed by 7 bases and J by 7 bases, leaving 13 bases between them.

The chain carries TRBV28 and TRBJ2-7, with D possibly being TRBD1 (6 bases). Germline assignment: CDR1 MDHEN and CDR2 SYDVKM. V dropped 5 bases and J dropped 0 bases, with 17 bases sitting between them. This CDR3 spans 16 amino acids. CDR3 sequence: CASSPRTVTGSYEQYF. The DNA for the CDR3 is TGTGCCAGCAGTCCACGGACAGTTACTGGCTCCTACGAGCAGTACTTC.

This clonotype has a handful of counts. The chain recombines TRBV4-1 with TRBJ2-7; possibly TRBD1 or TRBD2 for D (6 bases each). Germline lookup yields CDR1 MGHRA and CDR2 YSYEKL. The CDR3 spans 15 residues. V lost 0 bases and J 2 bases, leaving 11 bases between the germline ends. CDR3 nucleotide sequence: TGCGCCAGCAGCCAAGAAGGGGGGAATACCTACGAGCAGTACGTC. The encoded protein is CASSQEGGNTYEQYV.

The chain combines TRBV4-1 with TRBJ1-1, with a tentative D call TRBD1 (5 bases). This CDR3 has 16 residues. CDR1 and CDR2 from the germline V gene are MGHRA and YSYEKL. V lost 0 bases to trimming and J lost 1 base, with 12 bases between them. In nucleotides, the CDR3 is TGCGCCAGCAGCCAAGATCTTAGGGGCCGGAACACTGAAGCTTTCTTT. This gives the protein CASSQDLRGRNTEAFF.

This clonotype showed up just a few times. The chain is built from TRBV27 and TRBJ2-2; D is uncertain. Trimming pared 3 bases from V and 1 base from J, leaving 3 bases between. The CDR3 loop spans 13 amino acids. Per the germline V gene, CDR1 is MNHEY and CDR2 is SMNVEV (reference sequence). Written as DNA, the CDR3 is TGTGCCAGCAGTTTGAAGAACACCGGGGAGCTGTTTTTT. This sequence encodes CASSLKNTGELFF.